These 2 T cell receptor beta chains were sequenced from one sample in a study of response to subunit inactivated influenza vaccine. TCRdb re-analysed the RT-PCR reads in MiXCR, keeping a single row per CDR3 protein. The profile shows 550,000 to 600,000 distinct CDR3 sequences, approximately 10% of them singletons. This sample comprised PBMCs from blood, obtained on the day of vaccination. These receptors were taken from a man aged 50 to 59 who received an inactivated influenza vaccine.

V is TRBV7-9 and J is TRBJ2-1; 10 bases map to TRBD1. Germline CDR1 reads SEHNR; CDR2 reads FQNEAQ (reference sequence). V lost 7 bases, J lost 8 bases, and 8 bases stayed unmatched. CDR3 length equals 14 residues. The CDR3 protein is CASTPGTGVHEQFF. The DNA of the CDR3 is TGTGCCAGCACCCCCGGGACAGGGGTCCATGAGCAGTTCTTC.

The chain carries TRBV20-1 and TRBJ2-7; either TRBD1 or TRBD2 may fit D (6 bases each). From germline, CDR1 is DFQATT and CDR2 SNEGSKA (reference sequence). There are 11 residues in the CDR3. Here the CDR3 DNA reads TGCAGCCGCGGGACACCCTACGAGCAGTACTTC. Translation gives CSRGTPYEQYF.